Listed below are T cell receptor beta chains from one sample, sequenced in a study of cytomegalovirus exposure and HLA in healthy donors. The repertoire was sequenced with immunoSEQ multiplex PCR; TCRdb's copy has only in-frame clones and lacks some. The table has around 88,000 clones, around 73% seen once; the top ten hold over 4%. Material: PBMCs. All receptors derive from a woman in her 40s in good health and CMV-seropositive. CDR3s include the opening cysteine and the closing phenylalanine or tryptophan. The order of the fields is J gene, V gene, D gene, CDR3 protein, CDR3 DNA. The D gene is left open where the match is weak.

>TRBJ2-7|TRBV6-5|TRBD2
CASRGLAPSYEQYF
TGTGCCAGCAGGGGACTAGCGCCTTCCTACGAGCAGTACTTC
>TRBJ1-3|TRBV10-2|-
CASQDRDNYSGNTIYF
TGCGCCAGCCAGGACCGGGACAATTACTCTGGAAACACCATATATTTT
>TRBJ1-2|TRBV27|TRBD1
CASRLGQGGGYTF
TGTGCCAGCAGGCTGGGACAGGGAGGAGGCTACACCTTC
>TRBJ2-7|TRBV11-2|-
CASSSSSYEQYF
TGTGCCAGCAGCTCTAGCTCCTACGAGCAGTACTTC
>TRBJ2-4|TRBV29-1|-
CSVEDQWQGGYF
TGCAGCGTTGAAGATCAATGGCAGGGCGGGTACTTC
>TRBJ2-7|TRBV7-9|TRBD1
CASSTWDRVYEQYF
TGTGCCAGCAGCACCTGGGACAGGGTCTACGAGCAGTACTTC
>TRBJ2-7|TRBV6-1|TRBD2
CASREGLAGVGEQYF
TGTGCCAGCAGGGAGGGACTAGCGGGAGTAGGCGAGCAGTACTTC
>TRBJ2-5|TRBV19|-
CASSRVGGEETQYF
TGTGCCAGTAGTCGAGTAGGAGGGGAAGAGACCCAGTACTTC
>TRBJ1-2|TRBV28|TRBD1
CASSSPGQRTNYGYTF
TGTGCCAGCAGTTCACCGGGACAGAGAACAAACTATGGCTACACCTTC
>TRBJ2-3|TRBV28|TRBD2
CASSVRGGRRDTQYF
TGTGCCAGCAGCGTGAGGGGAGGGAGGAGGGATACGCAGTATTTT